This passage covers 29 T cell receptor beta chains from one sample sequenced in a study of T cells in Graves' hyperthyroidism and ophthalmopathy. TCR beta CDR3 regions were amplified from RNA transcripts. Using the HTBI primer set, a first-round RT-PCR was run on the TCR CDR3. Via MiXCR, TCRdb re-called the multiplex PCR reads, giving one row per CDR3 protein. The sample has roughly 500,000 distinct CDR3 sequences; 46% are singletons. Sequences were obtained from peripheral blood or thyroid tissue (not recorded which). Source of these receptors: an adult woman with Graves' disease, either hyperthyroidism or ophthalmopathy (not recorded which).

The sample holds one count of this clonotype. Here the CDR3 DNA reads TGTGCCAGCAGCTTAATGGGGAGCGGATACTACGAGCAGTACTTC. Translating it yields CASSLMGSGYYEQYF. The chain combines TRBV7-2 with TRBJ2-7, with D possibly being TRBD2 (5 bases). The CDR3 totals 15 residues. In germline, CDR1 is SGHTA, CDR2 FQGNSA. Trimming took 2 bases from V and 3 from J, leaving 14 bases between them.

This CDR3 reads CSARDRGDSPLHF. The DNA for the CDR3 is TGCAGCGCACGAGACAGGGGGGATTCACCCCTCCACTTT. V usage is TRBV29-1 and J usage is TRBJ1-6; 9 nucleotides align to TRBD1. With V trimmed by 7 bases and J by 8 bases, 6 bases remained unmatched. The CDR3 extends over 13 amino acids. The germline V gene encodes CDR1 SQVTM and CDR2 ANQGSEA.

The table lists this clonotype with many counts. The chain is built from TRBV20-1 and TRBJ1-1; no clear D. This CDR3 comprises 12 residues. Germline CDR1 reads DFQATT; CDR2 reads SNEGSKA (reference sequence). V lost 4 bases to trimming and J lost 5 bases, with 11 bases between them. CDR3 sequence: CSAKKGTTEAFF. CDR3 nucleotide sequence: TGCAGTGCTAAGAAGGGCACGACTGAAGCTTTCTTT.

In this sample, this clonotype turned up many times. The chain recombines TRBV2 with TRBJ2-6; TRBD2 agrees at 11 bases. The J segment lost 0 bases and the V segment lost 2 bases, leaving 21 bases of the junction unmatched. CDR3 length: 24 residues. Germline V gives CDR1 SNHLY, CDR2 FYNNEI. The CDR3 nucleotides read TGTGCCAGCAGTGAACTCCCCAGGGGGTTCAGCCTAGCGGGAGGTGGCTCTGGGGCCAACGTCCTGACTTTC. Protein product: CASSELPRGFSLAGGGSGANVLTF. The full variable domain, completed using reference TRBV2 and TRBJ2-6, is EPEVTQTPSHQVTQMGQEVILRCVPISNHLYFYWYRQILGQKVEFLVSFYNNEISEKSEIFDDQFSVERPDGSNFTLKIRSTKLEDSAMYFCASSELPRGFSLAGGGSGANVLTFGAGSRLTVL.

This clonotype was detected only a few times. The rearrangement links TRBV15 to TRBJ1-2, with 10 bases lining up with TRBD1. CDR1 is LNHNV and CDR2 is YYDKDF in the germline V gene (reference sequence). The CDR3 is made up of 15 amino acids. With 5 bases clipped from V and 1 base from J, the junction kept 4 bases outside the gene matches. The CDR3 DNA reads TGTGCCACCAGCTATGGGACAGGGGATAACTATGGCTACACCTTC. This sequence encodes CATSYGTGDNYGYTF.

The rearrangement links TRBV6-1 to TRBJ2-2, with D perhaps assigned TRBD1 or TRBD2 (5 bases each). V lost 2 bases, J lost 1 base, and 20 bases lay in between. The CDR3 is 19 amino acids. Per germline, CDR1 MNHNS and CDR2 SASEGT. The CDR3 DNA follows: TGTGCCAGCAGTGAATTTCAGGGAGTGGTACGGCGGAACACCGGGGAGCTGTTTTTT. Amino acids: CASSEFQGVVRRNTGELFF.

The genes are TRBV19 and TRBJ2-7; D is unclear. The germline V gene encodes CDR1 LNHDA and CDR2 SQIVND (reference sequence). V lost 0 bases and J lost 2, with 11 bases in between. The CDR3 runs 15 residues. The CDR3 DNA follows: TGTGCCAGTAGTATAGATCACAAGGGTCCCTACGAGCAGTACTTC. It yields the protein CASSIDHKGPYEQYF.

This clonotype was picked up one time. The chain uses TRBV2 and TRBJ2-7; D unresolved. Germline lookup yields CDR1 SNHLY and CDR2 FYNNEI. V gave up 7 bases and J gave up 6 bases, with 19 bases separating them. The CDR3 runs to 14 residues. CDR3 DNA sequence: TGTGCCAGCACGGGTCCAGTGGTTGCATCCGAGCAGTACTTC. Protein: CASTGPVVASEQYF.

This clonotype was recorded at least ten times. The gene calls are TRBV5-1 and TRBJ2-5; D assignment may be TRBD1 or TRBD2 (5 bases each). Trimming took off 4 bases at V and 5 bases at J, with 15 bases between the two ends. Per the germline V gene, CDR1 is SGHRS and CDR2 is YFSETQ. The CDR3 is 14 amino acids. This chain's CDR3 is CASSQPGLGETQYF. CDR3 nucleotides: TGCGCCAGCAGCCAGCCGGGGCTTGGGGAGACCCAGTACTTC.

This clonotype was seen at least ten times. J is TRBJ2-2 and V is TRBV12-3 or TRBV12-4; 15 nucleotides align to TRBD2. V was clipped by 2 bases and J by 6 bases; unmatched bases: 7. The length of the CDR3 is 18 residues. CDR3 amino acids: CASSLSSGLAGGAGELFF. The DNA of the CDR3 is TGTGCCAGCAGTTTATCCTCCGGACTAGCGGGAGGGGCCGGGGAGCTGTTTTTT.

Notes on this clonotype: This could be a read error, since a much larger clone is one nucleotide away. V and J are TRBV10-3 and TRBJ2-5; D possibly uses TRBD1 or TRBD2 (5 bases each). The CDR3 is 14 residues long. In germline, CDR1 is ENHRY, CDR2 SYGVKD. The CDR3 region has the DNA TGTGCCATCAGTGAGGAGGGGAGAGGTGAGACCCAGCACTTC. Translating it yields CAISEEGRGETQHF.

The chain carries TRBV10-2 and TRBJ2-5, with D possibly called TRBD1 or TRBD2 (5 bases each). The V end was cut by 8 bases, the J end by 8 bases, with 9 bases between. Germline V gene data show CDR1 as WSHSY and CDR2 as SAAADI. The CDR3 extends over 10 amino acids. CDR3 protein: CASGGGTQYF. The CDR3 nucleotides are TGCGCCAGCGGTGGGGGAACCCAGTACTTC.

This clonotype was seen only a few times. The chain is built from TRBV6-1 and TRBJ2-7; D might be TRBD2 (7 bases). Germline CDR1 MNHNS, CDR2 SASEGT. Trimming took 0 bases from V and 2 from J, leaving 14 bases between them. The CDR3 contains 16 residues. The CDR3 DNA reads TGTGCCAGCAGTGAAGCGCTCGGGCGGGGGCCCTACGAGCAGTACTTC. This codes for CASSEALGRGPYEQYF.

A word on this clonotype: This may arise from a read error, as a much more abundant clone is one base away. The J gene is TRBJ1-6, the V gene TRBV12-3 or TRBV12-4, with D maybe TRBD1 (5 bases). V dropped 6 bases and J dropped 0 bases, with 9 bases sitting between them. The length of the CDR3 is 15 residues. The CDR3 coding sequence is TGTGCCAGCAGAGGGGATAACTCCTATAATTCACCCCTCCACTTT. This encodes CASRGDNSYNSPLHF.

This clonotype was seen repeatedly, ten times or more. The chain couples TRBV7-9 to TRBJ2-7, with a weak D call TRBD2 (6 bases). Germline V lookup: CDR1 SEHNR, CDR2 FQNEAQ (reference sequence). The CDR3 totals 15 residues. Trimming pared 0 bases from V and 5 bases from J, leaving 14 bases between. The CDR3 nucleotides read TGTGCCAGCAGCTTAGCGCTAGCGATCCATCACGAGCAGTACTTC. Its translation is CASSLALAIHHEQYF. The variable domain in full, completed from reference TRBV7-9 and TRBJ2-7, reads DTGVSQNPRHKITKRGQNVTFRCDPISEHNRLYWYRQTLGQGPEFLTYFQNEAQLEKSRLLSDRFSAERPKGSFSTLEIQRTEQGDSAMYLCASSLALAIHHEQYFGPGTRLTVT.

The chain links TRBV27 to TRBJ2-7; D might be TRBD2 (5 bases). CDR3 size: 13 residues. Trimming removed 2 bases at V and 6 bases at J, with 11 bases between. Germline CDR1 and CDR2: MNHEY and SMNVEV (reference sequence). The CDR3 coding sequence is TGTGCCAGCAGTTTAGAGGGCTACACCGAGCAGTACTTC. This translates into CASSLEGYTEQYF.

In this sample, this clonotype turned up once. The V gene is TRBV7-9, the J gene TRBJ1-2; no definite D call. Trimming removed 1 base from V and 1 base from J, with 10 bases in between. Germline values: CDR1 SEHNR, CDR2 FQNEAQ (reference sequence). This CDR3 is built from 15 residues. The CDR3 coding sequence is TGTGCCAGCAGCTTAGACAGCAACAATAACTATGGCTACACCTTC. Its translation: CASSLDSNNNYGYTF.

The CDR3 region is CATSSRPQTETYEQYF. The DNA of the CDR3 is TGTGCCACCAGCAGCCGACCTCAGACAGAAACCTACGAGCAGTACTTC. The chain joins TRBV15 to TRBJ2-7; tentative D call: TRBD1 (5 bases). Trimming cost V 3 bases and J 2 bases, with 17 bases left between them. The CDR3 covers 16 residues. The germline V gene has CDR1 LNHNV and CDR2 YYDKDF (reference sequence).

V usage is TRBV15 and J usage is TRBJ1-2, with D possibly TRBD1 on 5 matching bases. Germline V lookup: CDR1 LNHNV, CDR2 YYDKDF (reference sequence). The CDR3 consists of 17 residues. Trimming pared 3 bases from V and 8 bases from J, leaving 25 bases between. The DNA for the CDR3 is TGTGCCACCAGCAGCTTAGCGGACACCGGGAACGTAGTCGGCTACACCTTC. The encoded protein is CATSSLADTGNVVGYTF.

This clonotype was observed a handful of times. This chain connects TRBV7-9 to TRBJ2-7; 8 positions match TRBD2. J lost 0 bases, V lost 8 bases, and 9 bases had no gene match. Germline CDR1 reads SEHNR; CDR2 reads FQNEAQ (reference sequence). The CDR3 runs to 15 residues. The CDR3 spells CASSPPGLDSYEQYF. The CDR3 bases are TGTGCCAGCTCACCCCCGGGACTAGACTCCTACGAGCAGTACTTC.

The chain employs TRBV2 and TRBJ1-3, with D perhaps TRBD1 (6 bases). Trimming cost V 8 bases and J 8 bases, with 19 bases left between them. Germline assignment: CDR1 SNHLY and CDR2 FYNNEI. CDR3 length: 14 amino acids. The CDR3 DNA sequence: TGTGCCAGCCAGGACAGCAACTATGGCTACACCATATATTTT. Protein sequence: CASQDSNYGYTIYF.

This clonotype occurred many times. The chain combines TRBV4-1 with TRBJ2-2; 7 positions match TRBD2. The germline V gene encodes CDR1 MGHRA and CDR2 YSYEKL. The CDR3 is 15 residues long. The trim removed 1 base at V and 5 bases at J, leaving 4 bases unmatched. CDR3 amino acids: CASSQVASGTGELFF. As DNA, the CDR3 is TGCGCCAGCAGCCAAGTCGCTAGCGGAACCGGGGAGCTGTTTTTT.

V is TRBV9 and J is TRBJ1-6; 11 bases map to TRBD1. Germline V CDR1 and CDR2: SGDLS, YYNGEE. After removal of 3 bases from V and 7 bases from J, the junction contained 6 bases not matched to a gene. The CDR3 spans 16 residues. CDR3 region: CASSDGTGGRNSPLHF. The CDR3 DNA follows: TGTGCCAGCAGCGACGGGACAGGGGGTAGAAATTCACCCCTCCACTTT.

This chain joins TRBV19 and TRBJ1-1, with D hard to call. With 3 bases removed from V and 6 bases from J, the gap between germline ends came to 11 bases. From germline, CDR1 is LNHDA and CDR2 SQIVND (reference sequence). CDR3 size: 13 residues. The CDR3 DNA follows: TGTGCCAGTAGTATGAGGTCGATAGCTGAAGCTTTCTTT. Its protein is CASSMRSIAEAFF.

DNA for the CDR3: TGTGCCAGCAGCTCCGCAGGATGGACTGGGGAGCTGTTTTTT. Residues: CASSSAGWTGELFF. The rearrangement uses TRBV7-9 and TRBJ2-2, with D possibly TRBD2 on 5 matching bases. The CDR3 runs to 14 residues. The germline V and J ends were trimmed by 4 bases and 8 bases, with 14 bases remaining between them. The V gene's germline CDR1 is SEHNR and CDR2 FQNEAQ (reference sequence).

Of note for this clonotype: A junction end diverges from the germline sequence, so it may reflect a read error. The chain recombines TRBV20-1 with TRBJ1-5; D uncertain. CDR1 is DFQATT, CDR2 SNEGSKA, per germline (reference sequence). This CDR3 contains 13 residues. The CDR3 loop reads CGARDVGYQPRHF. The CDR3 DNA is TGCGGTGCTAGAGATGTGGGGTACCAGCCCCGGCATTTT.

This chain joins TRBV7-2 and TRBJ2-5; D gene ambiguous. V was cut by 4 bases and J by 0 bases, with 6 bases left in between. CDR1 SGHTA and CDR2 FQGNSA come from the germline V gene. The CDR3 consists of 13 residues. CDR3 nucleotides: TGTGCCAGCAGCTCCTTAGACCAAGAGACCCAGTACTTC. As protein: CASSSLDQETQYF.

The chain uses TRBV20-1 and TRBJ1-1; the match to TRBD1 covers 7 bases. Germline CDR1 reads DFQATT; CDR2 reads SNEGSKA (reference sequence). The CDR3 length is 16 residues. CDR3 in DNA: TGCAGCGCGCGTAGACAGGGCAGGGTCGGGAACACTGAAGCTTTCTTT. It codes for CSARRQGRVGNTEAFF.

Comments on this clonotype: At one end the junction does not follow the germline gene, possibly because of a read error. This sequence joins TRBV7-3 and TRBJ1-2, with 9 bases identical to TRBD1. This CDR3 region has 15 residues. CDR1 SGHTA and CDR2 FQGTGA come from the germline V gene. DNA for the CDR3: TGTGCCACCAGCAGAGATGTCGGGACAGGGTCTGGCTACACCTTC. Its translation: CATSRDVGTGSGYTF.